This record looks at one TCR beta chain sequence and its context. The protocol was immunoSEQ multiplex PCR, while the TCRdb copy is restricted to in-frame clones and leaves out a portion. Found here are about 56,000 clones, 85% of them singletons; the top ten hold 15% to 19%. The sample originates from a study of PD-L1 blockade in urothelial cancer. Study-wide background: Chemotherapy regimens numbering 0 to 3 had been given to patients. T cells were recovered from blood samples at a median of 141,255. Blood analyses occurred 3 weeks (second dose) and 6 weeks post treatment start.

The CDR3 length is 15 residues. V gave up 2 bases and J gave up 8 bases; unmatched junction bases: 9. CDR1 is MDHEN and CDR2 is SYDVKM in the germline V gene. Time point meaning: pretreatment peripheral blood. This sample comprised PBMCs, obtained around atezolizumab (anti-PD-L1) treatment. This sequence was found in a man between 65 and 85 years old with urothelial cancer. This chain joins TRBV28 and TRBJ1-2; 9 positions match TRBD1. Here the CDR3 DNA reads TGTGCCAGCAGTTTAGGAACAGGGGGCTCGTTCGGCTACACCTTC. Its protein product is CASSLGTGGSFGYTF.